Presented here are 28 T cell receptor beta chains from one specimen sequenced in a study of neoadjuvant nivolumab and ipilimumab in lung cancer. Here immunoSEQ multiplex PCR was the method, and the copy in TCRdb shows in-frame clones only, minus some. This repertoire shows 10,000 or so clones, approximately 80% found once; its top ten account for roughly 8%. This specimen was tumor tissue, taken after neoadjuvant nivolumab, alone or with ipilimumab, at or shortly before surgery. These receptors were taken from an adult with non-small cell lung cancer. Some clones in this sample may be carry-over from other donors' samples.

The chain carries TRBV7-9 and TRBJ2-2, with D unclear. Germline assignment: CDR1 SEHNR and CDR2 FQNEAQ (reference sequence). The germline V and J ends were trimmed by 5 bases and 5 bases, with 9 bases remaining between them. The CDR3 consists of 13 residues. Written as DNA, the CDR3 is TGTGCCAGCAGCCCCGACGGAACCGGGGAGCTGTTTTTT. Residues: CASSPDGTGELFF.

The chain is built from TRBV5-4 and TRBJ2-5, with 14 positions matching TRBD2. Germline lookup yields CDR1 SGHNT and CDR2 YYREEE (reference sequence). This CDR3 spans 16 amino acids. V trimming: 5 bases; J trimming: 5 bases; junction bases outside the gene matches: 8. The CDR3 DNA follows: TGTGCCAGCAGTTTTCAGGGACTAGCGGGAGAGGAGACCCAGTACTTC. Protein: CASSFQGLAGEETQYF.

This clone was observed a handful of times. The chain recombines TRBV11-2 with TRBJ1-6; weak D call: TRBD1 (6 bases). There are 16 residues in the CDR3. The ends were cut back, 4 bases at V and 0 bases at J, with 10 bases in the middle. The germline gives CDR1 SGHAT, CDR2 FQNNGV. Here the CDR3 DNA reads TGTGCCAGCAGCTACCTAGGGGGCTCCTATAATTCACCCCTCCACTTT. Residues: CASSYLGGSYNSPLHF.

J is TRBJ1-2 and V is TRBV7-8; a weak D match, TRBD1 (5 bases). This CDR3 region has 16 residues. The germline V gene encodes CDR1 SGHVS and CDR2 FQNEAQ. The germline V and J ends were trimmed by 4 bases and 3 bases, with 18 bases remaining between them. The CDR3: CASSSLSWGGDYGYTF. The CDR3 coding sequence is TGTGCCAGCAGCTCGCTTAGTTGGGGGGGAGACTATGGCTACACCTTC. Based on the CDR3 plus reference TRBV7-8 and TRBJ1-2, the full variable domain is GAGVSQSPRYKVAKRGQDVALRCDPISGHVSLFWYQQALGQGPEFLTYFQNEAQLDKSGLPSDRFFAERPEGSVSTLKIQRTQQEDSAVYLCASSSLSWGGDYGYTFGSGTRLTVV.

This clone was recorded only once. V usage is TRBV5-1 and J usage is TRBJ2-2, with 7 bases identical to TRBD1. Germline CDR1 and CDR2: SGHRS and YFSETQ. This CDR3 contains 15 residues. V dropped 0 bases and J dropped 7; count of bases not matched to a gene: 6. The chain's CDR3 is CASSLDRGLVGELFF. The DNA of the CDR3 is TGCGCCAGCAGCTTGGACAGGGGATTGGTCGGGGAGCTGTTTTTT.

The chain employs TRBV4-1 and TRBJ2-3; D gene unclear. Trimming took 0 bases from V and 2 from J, leaving 12 bases between them. Per the germline V gene, CDR1 is MGHRA and CDR2 is YSYEKL. The length of the CDR3 is 16 residues. As DNA, the CDR3 is TGCGCCAGCAGCCAAGACGGCTACCCAAACACAGATACGCAGTATTTT. Protein product: CASSQDGYPNTDTQYF.

The chain combines TRBV20-1 with TRBJ2-7; D gene unclear. This CDR3 has 11 amino acids. Germline V lookup: CDR1 DFQATT, CDR2 SNEGSKA (reference sequence). V was pared by 5 bases and J by 0 bases, with 5 bases between. CDR3 sequence reads: CSAGTSYEQYF. CDR3 DNA sequence: TGCAGTGCTGGAACCTCCTACGAGCAGTACTTC.

The rearrangement joins TRBV15 to TRBJ1-4; possible D gene TRBD1, 5 bases. The CDR3 is 14 residues long. Germline assignment: CDR1 LNHNV and CDR2 YYDKDF (reference sequence). Trimming removed 5 bases at V and 8 bases at J, with 15 bases between. The chain's CDR3 is CATSAGEGGEKLFF. CDR3 sequence (DNA): TGTGCCACCAGCGCGGGGGAGGGTGGGGAAAAACTGTTTTTT.

This chain uses TRBV15 with TRBJ1-2, with TRBD1 matching 7 bases. Per germline, CDR1 LNHNV and CDR2 YYDKDF (reference sequence). V lost 2 bases and J lost 2; bases outside the gene matches: 2. The CDR3 is 14 amino acids. The CDR3 sequence: CATSRPQGNYGYTF. The CDR3 coding sequence is TGTGCCACCAGCAGACCACAGGGGAACTATGGCTACACCTTC.

Note on this clone: The same CDR3 is also encoded by other DNA sequences in this sample. This sequence joins TRBV25-1 and TRBJ1-5; 7 bases line up with TRBD1. Losses at the gene ends were 4 bases for V and 0 bases for J; bases not matched to a gene: 6. Germline values: CDR1 MGHDK, CDR2 SYGVNS. This CDR3 comprises 16 residues. The CDR3 nucleotides read TGTGCCAGCAGTGGTGGGTCAGGGGGTAGCAATCAGCCCCAGCATTTT. Translating gives CASSGGSGGSNQPQHF.

This chain connects TRBV7-2 to TRBJ1-1; tentative D call: TRBD1 (5 bases). The CDR3 is 15 amino acids. The V gene's germline CDR1 is SGHTA and CDR2 FQGNSA. Trimming removed 6 bases from V and 0 bases from J, with 14 bases in between. The CDR3 loop is CASSFRVQVNTEAFF. CDR3 bases: TGTGCCAGCAGTTTCAGAGTACAGGTGAACACTGAAGCTTTCTTT. Complete variable domain (other parts from reference TRBV7-2 and TRBJ1-1): GAGVSQSPSNKVTEKGKDVELRCDPISGHTALYWYRQSLGQGLEFLIYFQGNSAPDKSGLPSDRFSAERTGGSVSTLTIQRTQQEDSAVYLCASSFRVQVNTEAFFGQGTRLTVV.

The chain joins TRBV2 to TRBJ1-4; D call uncertain. The CDR3 spans 16 residues. Germline CDR1 and CDR2: SNHLY and FYNNEI. V was cut by 2 bases and J by 6 bases, with 16 bases left in between. Here the CDR3 DNA reads TGTGCCAGCAGTGAATTCTTCTGGGTAGGAGATGAAAAACTGTTTTTT. It yields the protein CASSEFFWVGDEKLFF.

This rearrangement joins TRBV29-1 to TRBJ1-6; D perhaps matches TRBD1 (5 bases). Trimming shortened V by 6 bases and J by 4 bases, and 10 bases separated the two germline ends. CDR1 is SQVTM and CDR2 is ANQGSEA in the germline V gene. CDR3 length: 13 amino acids. The CDR3 DNA is TGCAGCGTAGGGGAATTGTATAATTCACCCCTCCACTTT. Protein product: CSVGELYNSPLHF.

This chain uses TRBV10-3 with TRBJ2-1, with D perhaps assigned TRBD1 or TRBD2 (5 bases each). Trimming stripped 7 bases from V and 7 bases from J, with 17 bases between. In germline, CDR1 is ENHRY, CDR2 SYGVKD. The CDR3 extends over 14 amino acids. DNA of the CDR3: TGTGCCATCACCAGCCGGTGGGACGAGAATGAGCAGTTCTTC. Translated, it gives CAITSRWDENEQFF.

The chain recombines TRBV5-4 with TRBJ2-3, with 7 positions matching TRBD1. CDR3 length: 16 residues. The germline V gene encodes CDR1 SGHNT and CDR2 YYREEE (reference sequence). The V gene end was trimmed by 4 bases and the J gene end by 2 bases; junction bases not matched to a gene: 10. DNA of the CDR3: TGTGCCAGCAGCCTGGACCTAGGGGGCCCCACAGATACGCAGTATTTT. It codes for CASSLDLGGPTDTQYF.

The chain links TRBV18 to TRBJ2-5; D is undetermined. The germline gives CDR1 KGHSH, CDR2 LQKENI. Trimming removed 2 bases from V and 0 bases from J, with 7 bases in between. This CDR3 spans 14 amino acids. CDR3 sequence reads: CASSPFRDQETQYF. The CDR3 nucleotides are TGTGCCAGCTCACCATTCCGGGACCAAGAGACCCAGTACTTC. Filled out from reference TRBV18 and TRBJ2-5, the complete variable domain reads NAGVMQNPRHLVRRRGQEARLRCSPMKGHSHVYWYRQLPEEGLKFMVYLQKENIIDESGMPKERFSAEFPKEGPSILRIQQVVRGDSAAYFCASSPFRDQETQYFGPGTRLLVL.

J is TRBJ2-3 and V is TRBV2; TRBD2 matches at 11 bases. The CDR3 has 16 amino acids. V was pared by 6 bases and J by 2 bases, with 7 bases of the junction left unmatched. Per germline, CDR1 SNHLY and CDR2 FYNNEI. The chain's CDR3 is CASRTFSGGDTDTQYF. The DNA of the CDR3 is TGTGCCAGCAGGACTTTTAGCGGGGGGGACACAGATACGCAGTATTTT.

The V and J genes are TRBV18 and TRBJ2-6; D possibly corresponds to TRBD2 (6 bases). CDR1 is KGHSH and CDR2 is LQKENI in the germline V gene. This CDR3 comprises 15 residues. Trimming removed 2 bases from V and 4 bases from J, with 9 bases in between. The CDR3 DNA follows: TGTGCCAGCTCACCAAAGGAGGGGGGGGCCAACGTCCTGACTTTC. Its translation: CASSPKEGGANVLTF.

The genes are TRBV25-1 and TRBJ1-2; possible D gene TRBD1, 5 bases. V lost 5 bases and J 4 bases, leaving 11 bases between the germline ends. The CDR3 extends over 13 amino acids. Looked up from germline, CDR1 is MGHDK and CDR2 is SYGVNS. The CDR3 sequence: CASSHPGRYGYTF. In nucleotides, the CDR3 is TGTGCCAGCAGTCACCCGGGACGCTATGGCTACACCTTC.

The rearrangement links TRBV6-1 to TRBJ2-7, with D hard to call. V lost 1 base, J lost 6 bases, and 7 bases lay in between. Germline V gene data show CDR1 as MNHNS and CDR2 as SASEGT. The CDR3 has 12 residues. The CDR3 sequence: CASSEGIFEQYF. The CDR3 DNA reads as TGTGCCAGCAGTGAAGGGATTTTCGAGCAGTACTTC.

The chain combines TRBV13 with TRBJ1-2; the match to TRBD1 covers 7 bases. The CDR3 spans 12 residues. Germline values: CDR1 PRHDT, CDR2 FYEKMQ (reference sequence). With V trimmed by 5 bases and J by 8 bases, 5 bases remained unmatched. Here the CDR3 reads CASSLRGLGYTF. DNA of the CDR3: TGTGCCAGCAGCCTCAGGGGGTTAGGCTACACCTTC.

The chain joins TRBV5-1 to TRBJ2-1, with D possibly TRBD1 on 6 matching bases. CDR3 length: 14 residues. Between the trimmed V and J ends, which lost 4 bases and 10 bases, there was a span of 18 bases. Germline V lookup: CDR1 SGHRS, CDR2 YFSETQ. The chain's CDR3 is CASSPRTDGTEQFF. For the CDR3, the DNA is TGCGCCAGCAGCCCCCGAACGGATGGGACAGAGCAGTTCTTC. Full variable domain (outside the CDR3, taken from reference TRBV5-1 and TRBJ2-1): KAGVTQTPRYLIKTRGQQVTLSCSPISGHRSVSWYQQTPGQGLQFLFEYFSETQRNKGNFPGRFSGRQFSNSRSEMNVSTLELGDSALYLCASSPRTDGTEQFFGPGTRLTVL.

The CDR3, as DNA: TGTGCCAGCACGGATTTGGGGGAGACCCAGTACTTC. Protein: CASTDLGETQYF. The chain uses TRBV6-1 and TRBJ2-5; D gene uncertain. With 7 bases removed from V and 5 bases from J, the gap between germline ends came to 11 bases. Germline CDR1 and CDR2: MNHNS and SASEGT. The CDR3 length is 12 residues.

The V and J genes are TRBV10-3 and TRBJ2-1, with D possibly being TRBD2 (5 bases). The ends were cut back, 10 bases at V and 9 bases at J, with 13 bases in the middle. CDR3 length: 11 residues. Germline V gives CDR1 ENHRY, CDR2 SYGVKD. This CDR3 is CASWEAVEQFF. In nucleotides, the CDR3 is TGTGCCAGTTGGGAAGCGGTTGAGCAGTTCTTC.

V is TRBV11-3 and J is TRBJ2-1; TRBD1 matches at 9 bases. V was clipped by 4 bases and J by 4 bases; unmatched bases: 5. The germline gives CDR1 SGHNT, CDR2 YENEEA. The CDR3 is 15 residues long. The CDR3 nucleotides read TGTGCCAGCAGCTCCCTAGGACAGGGGTACAATGAGCAGTTCTTC. Translated: CASSSLGQGYNEQFF.

V usage is TRBV11-2 and J usage is TRBJ2-7, with D possibly being TRBD1 (5 bases). Germline V gives CDR1 SGHAT, CDR2 FQNNGV. Trimming stripped 1 base from V and 12 bases from J, with 10 bases between. This CDR3 has 11 residues. CDR3 residues: CASSLVGAVYF. The DNA for the CDR3 is TGTGCCAGCAGCTTAGTTGGGGCGGTGTACTTC.

The chain carries TRBV29-1 and TRBJ1-1; D not certain. V lost 7 bases and J 1 base, leaving 16 bases between the germline ends. Germline V gene lookup returns CDR1 SQVTM and CDR2 ANQGSEA. The CDR3 is 14 amino acids. CDR3 DNA: TGCAGCGCTCATAGGGCCACAGCGAACACTGAAGCTTTCTTT. Its protein is CSAHRATANTEAFF.

This chain uses TRBV7-2 with TRBJ2-7; D is possibly TRBD2 (5 bases). CDR1 and CDR2 from the germline V gene are SGHTA and FQGNSA. The CDR3 sequence is 14 residues long. V lost 1 base and J lost 4, with 11 bases in between. For the CDR3, the DNA is TGTGCCAGCAGCTTAGGTTACGGAGGATACGAGCAGTACTTC. The encoded protein is CASSLGYGGYEQYF.